This T cell receptor beta chain was recovered during a study of T cell responses to AZD1222 COVID-19 vaccine. Per the germline V gene, CDR1 is SGHRS and CDR2 is YFSETQ. The CDR3 covers 16 residues. Trimming took off 4 bases at V and 0 bases at J, with 11 bases between the two ends. The data were produced by immunoSEQ multiplex PCR, yet TCRdb's version contains in-frame clones alone and is incomplete. The table includes about 100,000 clones, 87% detected once. Source: peripheral blood, taken 28 days after the second AZD1222 dose. This clonotype was obtained from an adult who received the AZD1222 COVID-19 vaccine. V gene TRBV5-1 combines with J gene TRBJ1-6, with D maybe TRBD1 (6 bases). CDR3 amino acids: CASSPLDSSYNSPLHF. CDR3 DNA: TGCGCCAGCAGCCCCCTGGACAGCTCCTATAATTCACCCCTCCACTTT. The full variable domain, rest sourced from reference TRBV5-1 and TRBJ1-6, is KAGVTQTPRYLIKTRGQQVTLSCSPISGHRSVSWYQQTPGQGLQFLFEYFSETQRNKGNFPGRFSGRQFSNSRSEMNVSTLELGDSALYLCASSPLDSSYNSPLHFGNGTRLTVT.